Reported below is one T cell receptor (beta chain). Its antigen remains unknown. This entry comes from a study of cytomegalovirus exposure and HLA in healthy donors. Points from the study as a whole: Analyses of presence/absence relied on an assumption of roughly uniform sequencing depth across donors. Earlier analysis looked at TCR beta V segments, and most were productive about 87% or about 30% of the time. CMV antigen specificity was confirmed in vitro for three CMV-associated chains. Overall, approximately 150 TCR beta chains were annotated as cytomegalovirus-associated.

Between the trimmed V and J ends, which lost 2 bases and 1 base, there was a span of 15 bases. There are 16 residues in the CDR3. Germline lookup yields CDR1 SGHDT and CDR2 YYEEEE. This PCR relied on a set of 60 Vbeta primers and 13 Jbeta primers. Clones were read by immunoSEQ multiplex PCR, and TCRdb kept only the in-frame ones, dropping some. The sample records about 100,000 clones, 60% to 85% being singletons. The clonotype was recovered from a female donor in good health and CMV-seropositive. Sequenced input: PBMCs. The chain carries TRBV5-6 and TRBJ1-2, with D perhaps matching TRBD1 (6 bases). CDR3 residues: CASSFGFTGINYGYTF. The CDR3 DNA follows: TGTGCCAGCAGCTTTGGGTTCACAGGGATTAACTATGGCTACACCTTC. The full variable domain, its missing parts supplied by reference TRBV5-6 and TRBJ1-2, is DAGVTQSPTHLIKTRGQQVTLRCSPKSGHDTVSWYQQALGQGPQFIFQYYEEEERQRGNFPDRFSGHQFPNYSSELNVNALLLGDSALYLCASSFGFTGINYGYTFGSGTRLTVV.